A single T cell receptor (beta chain) is shown here with its context. Its specificity is unknown. 5' RACE with UMI labels generated the TRB cDNA libraries. Using the 5' RACE reads, TCRdb records one entry per CDR3 protein without DNA. Found here are some 150,000 distinct CDR3 sequences; the top ten clones hold approximately 0.28%. This sample was taken from a study of CXCR3-negative and CXCR3-positive naive CD8 T cells. The study, taken as a whole, reports: Diversity was high in both naive subsets and much lower in memory cells. Partially decreased CXCR3 expression was recorded after cryopreservation, and fresh PBMCs were used in most assays. Naive CXCR3-positive cells had TRB CDR3s more hydrophobic than those of CXCR3-negative naive cells.

CDR1 is SGHDT and CDR2 is YYEEEE in the germline V gene. The CDR3 covers 16 residues. The chain carries TRBV5-6 and TRBJ2-3; TCRdb's D call, TRBD1, is unchecked because there is no DNA. The sample was naive CXCR3+ CD8+ T cells from blood. The subset here: CD45RO-CCR7+CD27+CD95- naive CD8+ T cells expressing CXCR3 (TNR3+). The clonotype comes from a human donor in good health. Some clones in this sample may be carry-over from other donors' samples. The chain's CDR3 is CASSHTDSLVTDTQYF.